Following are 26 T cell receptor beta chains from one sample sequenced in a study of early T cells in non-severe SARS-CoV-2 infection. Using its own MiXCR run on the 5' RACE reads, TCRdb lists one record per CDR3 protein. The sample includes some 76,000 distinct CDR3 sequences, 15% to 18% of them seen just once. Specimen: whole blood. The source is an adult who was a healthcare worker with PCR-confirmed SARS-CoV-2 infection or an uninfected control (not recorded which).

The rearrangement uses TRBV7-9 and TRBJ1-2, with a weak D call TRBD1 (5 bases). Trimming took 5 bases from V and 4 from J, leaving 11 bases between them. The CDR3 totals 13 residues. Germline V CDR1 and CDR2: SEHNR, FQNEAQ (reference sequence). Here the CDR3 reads CASSRAGTYGYTF. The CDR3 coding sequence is TGTGCCAGCAGCCGCGCCGGGACCTATGGCTACACCTTC.

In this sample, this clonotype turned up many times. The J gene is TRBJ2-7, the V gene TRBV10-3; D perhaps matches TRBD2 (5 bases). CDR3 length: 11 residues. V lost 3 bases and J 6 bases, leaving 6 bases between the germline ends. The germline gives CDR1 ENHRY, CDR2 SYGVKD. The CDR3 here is CAISDRGEQYF. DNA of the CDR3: TGTGCCATCAGTGACCGGGGCGAGCAGTACTTC.

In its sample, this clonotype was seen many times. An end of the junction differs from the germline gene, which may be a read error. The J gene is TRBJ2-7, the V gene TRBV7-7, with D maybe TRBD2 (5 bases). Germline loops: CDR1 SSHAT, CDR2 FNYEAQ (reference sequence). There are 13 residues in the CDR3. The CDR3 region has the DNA TGTGCTAGCAGCTTAGAGGGAATGGACGAGCAGTACTTC. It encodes CASSLEGMDEQYF.

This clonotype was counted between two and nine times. Written as DNA, the CDR3 is TGTGCCAGCAGTTTATTCAGGAACCAAGAGACCCAGTACTTC. Its protein is CASSLFRNQETQYF. The V gene is TRBV28, the J gene TRBJ2-5, with no clear D. V was clipped by 1 base and J by 0 bases, with 6 bases between them. The CDR3 runs to 14 residues. Looked up from germline, CDR1 is MDHEN and CDR2 is SYDVKM.

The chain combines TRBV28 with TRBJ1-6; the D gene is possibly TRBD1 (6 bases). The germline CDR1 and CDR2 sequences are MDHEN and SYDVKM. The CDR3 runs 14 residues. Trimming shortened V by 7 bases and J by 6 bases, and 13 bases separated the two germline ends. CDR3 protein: CASMEGHTNSPLHF. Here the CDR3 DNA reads TGTGCCAGCATGGAGGGACATACTAATTCACCCCTCCACTTT.

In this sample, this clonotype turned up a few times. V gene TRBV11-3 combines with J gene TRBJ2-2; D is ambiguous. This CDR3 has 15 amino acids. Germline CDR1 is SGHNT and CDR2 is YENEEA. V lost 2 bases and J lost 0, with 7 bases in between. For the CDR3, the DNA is TGTGCCAGCAGCTTACTGGGAACGAACACCGGGGAGCTGTTTTTT. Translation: CASSLLGTNTGELFF.

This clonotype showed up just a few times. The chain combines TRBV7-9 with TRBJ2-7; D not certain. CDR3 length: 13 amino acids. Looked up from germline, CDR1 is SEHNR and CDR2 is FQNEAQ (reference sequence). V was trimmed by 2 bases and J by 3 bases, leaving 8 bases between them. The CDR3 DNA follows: TGTGCCAGCAGCTTACCGACCCGCTACGAGCAGTACTTC. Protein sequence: CASSLPTRYEQYF.

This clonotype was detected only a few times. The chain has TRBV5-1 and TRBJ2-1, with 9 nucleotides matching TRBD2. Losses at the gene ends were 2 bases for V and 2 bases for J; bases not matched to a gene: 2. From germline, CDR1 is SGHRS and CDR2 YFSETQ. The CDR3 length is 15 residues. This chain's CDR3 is CASSLGGRAYNEQFF. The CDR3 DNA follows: TGCGCCAGCAGCTTAGGCGGGAGGGCCTACAATGAGCAGTTCTTC.

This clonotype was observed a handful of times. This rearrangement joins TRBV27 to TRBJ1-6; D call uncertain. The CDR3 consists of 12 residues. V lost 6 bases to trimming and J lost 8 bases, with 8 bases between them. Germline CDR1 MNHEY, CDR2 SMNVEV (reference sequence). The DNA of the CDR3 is TGTGCCAGCAGGAATAGGGATTCACCCCTCCACTTT. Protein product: CASRNRDSPLHF.

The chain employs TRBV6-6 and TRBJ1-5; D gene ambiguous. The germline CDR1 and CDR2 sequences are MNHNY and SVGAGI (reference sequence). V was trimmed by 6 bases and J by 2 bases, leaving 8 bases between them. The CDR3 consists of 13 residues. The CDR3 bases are TGTGCCAGCAGCGACCTTGGCAATCAGCCCCAGCATTTT. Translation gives CASSDLGNQPQHF.

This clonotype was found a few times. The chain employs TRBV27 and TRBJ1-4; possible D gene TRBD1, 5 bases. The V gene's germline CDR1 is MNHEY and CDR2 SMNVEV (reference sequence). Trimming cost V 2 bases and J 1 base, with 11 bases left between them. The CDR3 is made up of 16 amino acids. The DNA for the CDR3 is TGTGCCAGCAGTTTAGGGGGGTTTCGAACTAATGAAAAACTGTTTTTT. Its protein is CASSLGGFRTNEKLFF.

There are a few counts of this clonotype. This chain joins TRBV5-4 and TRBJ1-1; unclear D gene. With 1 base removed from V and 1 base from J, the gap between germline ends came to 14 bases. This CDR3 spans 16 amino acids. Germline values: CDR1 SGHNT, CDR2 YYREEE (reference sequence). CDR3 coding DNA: TGTGCCAGCAGCTTGCCCCCGAGGGCCGGGAACACTGAAGCTTTCTTT. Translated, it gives CASSLPPRAGNTEAFF.

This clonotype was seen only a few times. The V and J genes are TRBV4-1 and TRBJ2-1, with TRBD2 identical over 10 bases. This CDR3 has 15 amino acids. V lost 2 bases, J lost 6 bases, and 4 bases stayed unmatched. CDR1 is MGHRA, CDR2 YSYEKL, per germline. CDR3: CASSQMSGGANEQFF. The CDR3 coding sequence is TGCGCCAGCAGCCAAATGAGCGGGGGGGCCAATGAGCAGTTCTTC.

CDR3 amino acids: CASSQDAESSYNSPLHF. In DNA, the CDR3 is TGTGCCAGCAGCCAAGATGCCGAATCCTCCTATAATTCACCCCTCCACTTT. V is TRBV14 and J is TRBJ1-6; D is unresolved. Trimming cost V 0 bases and J 0 bases, with 9 bases left between them. The CDR3 contains 17 residues. In germline, CDR1 is SGHDN, CDR2 FVKESK.

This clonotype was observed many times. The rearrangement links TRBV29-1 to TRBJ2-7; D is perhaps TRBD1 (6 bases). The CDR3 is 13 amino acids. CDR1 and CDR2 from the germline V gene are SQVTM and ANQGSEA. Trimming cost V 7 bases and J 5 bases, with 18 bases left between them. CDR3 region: CSAMDSPVDEQYF. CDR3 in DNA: TGCAGCGCCATGGACAGCCCTGTCGACGAGCAGTACTTC.

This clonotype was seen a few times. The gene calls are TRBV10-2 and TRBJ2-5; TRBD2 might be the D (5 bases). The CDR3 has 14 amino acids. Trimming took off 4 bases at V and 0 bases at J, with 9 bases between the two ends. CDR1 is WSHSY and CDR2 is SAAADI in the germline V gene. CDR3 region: CASSVVDYQETQYF. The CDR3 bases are TGCGCCAGCAGTGTAGTGGACTACCAAGAGACCCAGTACTTC.

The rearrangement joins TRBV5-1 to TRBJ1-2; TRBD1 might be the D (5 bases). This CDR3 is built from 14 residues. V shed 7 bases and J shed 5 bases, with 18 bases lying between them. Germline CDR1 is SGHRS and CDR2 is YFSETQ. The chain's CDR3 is CASRKAGTEYGYTF. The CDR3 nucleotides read TGCGCCAGCCGGAAGGCCGGGACGGAATATGGCTACACCTTC.

This CDR3 is CASSRGSQETQYF. As DNA, the CDR3 is TGTGCCAGCAGCAGGGGCTCACAAGAGACCCAGTACTTC. V and J are TRBV2 and TRBJ2-5; D might be TRBD1 (6 bases). The ends were cut back, 6 bases at V and 2 bases at J, with 10 bases in the middle. There are 13 residues in the CDR3. CDR1 is SNHLY and CDR2 is FYNNEI in the germline V gene.

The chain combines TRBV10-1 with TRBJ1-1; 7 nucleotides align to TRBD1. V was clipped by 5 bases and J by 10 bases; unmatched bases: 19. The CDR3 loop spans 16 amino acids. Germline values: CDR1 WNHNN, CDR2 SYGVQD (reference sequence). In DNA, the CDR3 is TGCGCCAGCAGTCCGAGTCCCTCCAATCGACAGGGTCGAGCTTTCTTT. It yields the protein CASSPSPSNRQGRAFF.

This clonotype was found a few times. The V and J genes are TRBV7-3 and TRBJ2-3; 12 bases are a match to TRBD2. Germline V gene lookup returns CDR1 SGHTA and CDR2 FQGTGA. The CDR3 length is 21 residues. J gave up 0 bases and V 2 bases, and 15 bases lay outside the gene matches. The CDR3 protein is CASSLGGRTSGATPSTDTQYF. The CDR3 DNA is TGTGCCAGCAGCTTAGGAGGACGGACTAGCGGGGCTACACCTAGCACAGATACGCAGTATTTT.

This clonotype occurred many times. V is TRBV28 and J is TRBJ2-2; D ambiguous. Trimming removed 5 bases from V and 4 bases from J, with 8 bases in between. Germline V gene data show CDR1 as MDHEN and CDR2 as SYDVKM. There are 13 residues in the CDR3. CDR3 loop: CASSLTGTGELFF. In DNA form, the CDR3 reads TGTGCCAGCAGTCTTACGGGCACCGGGGAGCTGTTTTTT.

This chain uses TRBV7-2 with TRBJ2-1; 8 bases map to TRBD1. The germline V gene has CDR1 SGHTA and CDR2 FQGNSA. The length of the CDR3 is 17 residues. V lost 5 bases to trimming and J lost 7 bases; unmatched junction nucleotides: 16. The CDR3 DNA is TGTGCCAGCAGCCCTAGAGGTATTGGGACAGGAAATAATGAGCAGTTCTTC. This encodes CASSPRGIGTGNNEQFF.

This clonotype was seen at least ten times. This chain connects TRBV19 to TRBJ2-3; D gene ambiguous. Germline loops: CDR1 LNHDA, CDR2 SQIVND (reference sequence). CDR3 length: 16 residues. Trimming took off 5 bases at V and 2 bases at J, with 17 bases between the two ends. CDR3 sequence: CASSSLFELATDTQYF. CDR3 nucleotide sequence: TGTGCCAGTAGTTCCCTATTTGAGTTGGCCACAGATACGCAGTATTTT.

The DNA for the CDR3 is TGCAGCGTTGCAATTTCCTCTGGAAACACCATATATTTT. It codes for CSVAISSGNTIYF. The rearrangement links TRBV29-1 to TRBJ1-3; D is unresolved. Germline loops: CDR1 SQVTM, CDR2 ANQGSEA. The CDR3 spans 13 residues. Trimming removed 4 bases from V and 0 bases from J, with 7 bases in between.

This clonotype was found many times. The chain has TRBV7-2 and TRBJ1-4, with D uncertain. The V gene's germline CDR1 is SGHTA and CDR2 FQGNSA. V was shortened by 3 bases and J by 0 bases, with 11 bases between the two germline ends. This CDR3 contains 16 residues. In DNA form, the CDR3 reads TGTGCCAGCAGCTTTAGGGCCCGGGCAACTAATGAAAAACTGTTTTTT. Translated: CASSFRARATNEKLFF.

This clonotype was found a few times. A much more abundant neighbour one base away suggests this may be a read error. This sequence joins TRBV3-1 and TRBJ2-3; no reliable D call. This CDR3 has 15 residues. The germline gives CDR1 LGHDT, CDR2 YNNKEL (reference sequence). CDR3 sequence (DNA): TGTGCCAGCAGCCCGACTCCGACGAGCACAGATACGCAGTTTTTT. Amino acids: CASSPTPTSTDTQFF.